These T cell receptor beta chains were read from a single sample in a study of blood T cell repertoires in COVID-19. The assay was immunoSEQ multiplex PCR, and TCRdb's table has in-frame clones only and misses some. The sample holds about 89,000 clones; roughly 87% are singletons and the top ten take around 16%. The specimen was peripheral blood. The receptors here all came from a male donor with acute or convalescent COVID-19. Both conserved end residues are part of each CDR3. The D gene is left open where the match is weak. Some rows have no size entry. The others give once, few or many, or a class for an expanded clone.

-	TRBV10-1	TRBD1	TRBJ1-3	TGCGCCAGCACACTCGACAGGGAAGTAGGGATGTGTGGAAACACCATATATTTT	CASTLDREVGMCGNTIYF
-	TRBV15	TRBD2	TRBJ2-5	TGTGCCACCAGCAGAGATTGGGGTAGCGGGGACGGGGAGACCCAGTACTTC	CATSRDWGSGDGETQYF
few	TRBV2	-	TRBJ1-4	TGTGCCAGCTACGGGGGGGCAGGGGAAAAACTGTTTTTT	CASYGGAGEKLFF
-	TRBV9	TRBD2	TRBJ2-7	TGTGCCAGCAGCCCCGGACTAGCCCACGAGCAGTACTTC	CASSPGLAHEQYF
-	TRBV7-6	-	TRBJ2-2	TGTGCCAGCAGCTTAGGGCAGGGACTTACGACCGGGGAGCTGTTTTTT	CASSLGQGLTTGELFF
-	TRBV7-9	-	TRBJ1-2	TGTGCCAGCAGCTTAGGAGTCTCCTCTGGCTACACCTTC	CASSLGVSSGYTF
-	TRBV6-7	TRBD1	TRBJ2-2	TGTGCCAGCAGTTACTCACAGGGGGCGAACACCGGGGAGCTGTTTTTT	CASSYSQGANTGELFF
-	TRBV9	-	TRBJ2-3	TGTGCCAGCAGCCTTCAGTTTACAGATACGCAGTATTTT	CASSLQFTDTQYF
-	TRBV5-4	-	TRBJ1-4	TGTGCCAGCAGAACGGGGGGGGAGGAAAAACTGTTTTTT	CASRTGGEEKLFF
once	TRBV23-1	TRBD1	TRBJ2-7	TGCGCCAGCAGTGGGACAGGACGAGGTAACTACGAGCAGTACTTC	CASSGTGRGNYEQYF
-	TRBV7-8	-	TRBJ1-1	TGTGCCAGCAGACCCCGGGGGGGCATGAACACTGAAGCTTTCTTT	CASRPRGGMNTEAFF
-	TRBV11-1	TRBD1	TRBJ1-2	TGTGCCAGCAGCTTCCGGACAGGGTCTGGGGGCTACACCTTC	CASSFRTGSGGYTF
few	TRBV19	-	TRBJ1-1	TGTGCCAGTAGTAATAGGAACACTGAAGCTTTCTTT	CASSNRNTEAFF
once	TRBV18	-	TRBJ1-1	TGTGCCAGCTCACCACAGCAGGGGAACACTGAAGCTTTCTTT	CASSPQQGNTEAFF